This is a list of T cell receptor beta chains from one sample in a study of beta chain features in type 1 diabetes. TCRdb keeps only in-frame clones here, not all; method: immunoSEQ multiplex PCR. The data show hundreds of thousands of clones, about 14% seen once. The source material was naive CD4+ T cells from blood. These TCRs come from a man aged 18 to 29 with type 1 diabetes. The CDR3 runs from the conserved cysteine through the conserved F or W.

TRBJ2-1	TRBV21-1	CASSKWINRGRAYNEQFF
TRBJ2-3	TRBV7-9	CASSFSHTDTQYF
TRBJ2-5	TRBV18	CASSVPGTQYF
TRBJ2-3	TRBV5-4	CASSSGDGPDTQYF
TRBJ2-5	TRBV5-4	CASSSSGGVRKETQYF
TRBJ2-1	TRBV23-1	CASSQPRQVFSYNEQFF
TRBJ2-2	TRBV9	CASSVGTWNTGELFF
TRBJ2-2	TRBV11-3	CASSPNWGQNPNTGELFF
TRBJ2-3	TRBV6-5	CASTPRLAGGHTQYF
TRBJ2-1	TRBV29-1	CGSGSDRGRQLFF
TRBJ2-7	TRBV4-3	CASSQGITSTYEQYF
TRBJ2-7	TRBV7-2	CASSRPPSVGEQYF
TRBJ2-7	TRBV28	CASSRDRDHEQYF
TRBJ2-2	TRBV2	CASSGSEVGELFF
TRBJ1-2	TRBV30	CAWTRGLGYGYTF
TRBJ2-5	TRBV7-9	CASSKVETQYF
TRBJ1-1	TRBV29-1	CSSTDEAFF
TRBJ2-1	TRBV14	CASSLYPGVLYNEQFF
TRBJ2-5	TRBV27	CASAVDGQETQYF
TRBJ1-2	TRBV7-6	CASSQGQGNFYGYTF
TRBJ2-7	TRBV11-2	CATGKGTLEQYF
TRBJ2-3	TRBV2	CASRAETSTDTQYF
TRBJ1-4	TRBV27	CASRVTMGGTNEKLFF
TRBJ2-3	TRBV15	CATSRVGLADRTLGRQYF
TRBJ1-5	TRBV28	CASGGGADNQPQHF
TRBJ1-5	TRBV7-2	CASSSSGTGRLYQPQHF
TRBJ1-2	TRBV9	CASSVGEGRYYGYTF
TRBJ2-3	TRBV4-3	CASSGGDTQYF
TRBJ2-1	TRBV6-5	CASSLDSSYNEQFF
TRBJ2-2	TRBV4-1	CASSQGSGYTGELFF
TRBJ2-5	TRBV6-6	CASSQGGGETQYF
TRBJ2-3	TRBV7-2	CASSSDRGVPGTDTQYF
TRBJ2-1	TRBV7-7	CASSQAGQGNEQLF
TRBJ2-6	TRBV6-5	CASSSIGFGANVLTF
TRBJ2-6	TRBV2	CASSRLAGANVLTF
TRBJ1-3	TRBV18	CASSPGQSSGNTIYF
TRBJ2-4	TRBV18	CASSSEAGKNIQYF
TRBJ2-5	TRBV5-1	CASSSTGTSGSGTQYF
TRBJ2-2	TRBV6-6	CASSSTGSVGELFF